This is a list of T cell receptor beta chains from one sample in a study of T cell repertoires in cytomegalovirus infection. One entry per CDR3 protein, called by TCRdb with MiXCR from the reads. The sample carries hundreds of thousands of distinct CDR3 sequences, roughly 17% recorded once. Material for sequencing was PBMCs. The receptors stem from a human donor in good health (CMV status not recorded). Some clones in this sample may be carry-over from other donors' samples. The conserved cysteine and the conserved F or W are not part of the CDR3 here. Each record gives: CDR3 protein, V gene, J gene.

CDR3 protein: ASSPGWERVFYGYT
V gene: TRBV5-6
J gene: TRBJ1-2

CDR3 protein: ASSSRAATNEKLF
V gene: TRBV7-8
J gene: TRBJ1-4

CDR3 protein: ASSLGDRRTYEQY
V gene: TRBV28
J gene: TRBJ2-7

CDR3 protein: ASRTAGTGGDTQY
V gene: TRBV12-3/TRBV12-4
J gene: TRBJ2-3

CDR3 protein: ASSDLLSLNQPQH
V gene: TRBV6-1
J gene: TRBJ1-5

CDR3 protein: ASSLVWSWGPQFNEQF
V gene: TRBV7-2
J gene: TRBJ2-1

CDR3 protein: ASSEGRTGRYGYT
V gene: TRBV6-1
J gene: TRBJ1-2

CDR3 protein: ASSRTGPPWGYT
V gene: TRBV6-1
J gene: TRBJ1-2

CDR3 protein: SAMWGAGGYT
V gene: TRBV20-1
J gene: TRBJ1-2

CDR3 protein: ASSLQGLVGETQY
V gene: TRBV7-7
J gene: TRBJ2-5

CDR3 protein: ASRGWDRGSGANVLT
V gene: TRBV6-5
J gene: TRBJ2-6

CDR3 protein: ASSPIQEGTEAF
V gene: TRBV3-1
J gene: TRBJ1-1

CDR3 protein: ASSEQPQRYGYT
V gene: TRBV2
J gene: TRBJ1-2

CDR3 protein: ASSPQSVDEKLF
V gene: TRBV5-6
J gene: TRBJ1-4

CDR3 protein: ASSEAGRGIPLH
V gene: TRBV6-1
J gene: TRBJ1-6

CDR3 protein: ASSTKPIAGGSYNEQC
V gene: TRBV4-2
J gene: TRBJ2-1

CDR3 protein: ASSTGTPNEKLF
V gene: TRBV12-3/TRBV12-4
J gene: TRBJ1-4

CDR3 protein: ATSRDLNTEAF
V gene: TRBV15
J gene: TRBJ1-1

CDR3 protein: ASSQDYGASSYEQY
V gene: TRBV4-3
J gene: TRBJ2-7

CDR3 protein: SAEVSGGPNNEQF
V gene: TRBV20-1
J gene: TRBJ2-1

CDR3 protein: ASSQTRTEKLF
V gene: TRBV4-3
J gene: TRBJ1-4

CDR3 protein: SARDETGSTEAF
V gene: TRBV20-1
J gene: TRBJ1-1